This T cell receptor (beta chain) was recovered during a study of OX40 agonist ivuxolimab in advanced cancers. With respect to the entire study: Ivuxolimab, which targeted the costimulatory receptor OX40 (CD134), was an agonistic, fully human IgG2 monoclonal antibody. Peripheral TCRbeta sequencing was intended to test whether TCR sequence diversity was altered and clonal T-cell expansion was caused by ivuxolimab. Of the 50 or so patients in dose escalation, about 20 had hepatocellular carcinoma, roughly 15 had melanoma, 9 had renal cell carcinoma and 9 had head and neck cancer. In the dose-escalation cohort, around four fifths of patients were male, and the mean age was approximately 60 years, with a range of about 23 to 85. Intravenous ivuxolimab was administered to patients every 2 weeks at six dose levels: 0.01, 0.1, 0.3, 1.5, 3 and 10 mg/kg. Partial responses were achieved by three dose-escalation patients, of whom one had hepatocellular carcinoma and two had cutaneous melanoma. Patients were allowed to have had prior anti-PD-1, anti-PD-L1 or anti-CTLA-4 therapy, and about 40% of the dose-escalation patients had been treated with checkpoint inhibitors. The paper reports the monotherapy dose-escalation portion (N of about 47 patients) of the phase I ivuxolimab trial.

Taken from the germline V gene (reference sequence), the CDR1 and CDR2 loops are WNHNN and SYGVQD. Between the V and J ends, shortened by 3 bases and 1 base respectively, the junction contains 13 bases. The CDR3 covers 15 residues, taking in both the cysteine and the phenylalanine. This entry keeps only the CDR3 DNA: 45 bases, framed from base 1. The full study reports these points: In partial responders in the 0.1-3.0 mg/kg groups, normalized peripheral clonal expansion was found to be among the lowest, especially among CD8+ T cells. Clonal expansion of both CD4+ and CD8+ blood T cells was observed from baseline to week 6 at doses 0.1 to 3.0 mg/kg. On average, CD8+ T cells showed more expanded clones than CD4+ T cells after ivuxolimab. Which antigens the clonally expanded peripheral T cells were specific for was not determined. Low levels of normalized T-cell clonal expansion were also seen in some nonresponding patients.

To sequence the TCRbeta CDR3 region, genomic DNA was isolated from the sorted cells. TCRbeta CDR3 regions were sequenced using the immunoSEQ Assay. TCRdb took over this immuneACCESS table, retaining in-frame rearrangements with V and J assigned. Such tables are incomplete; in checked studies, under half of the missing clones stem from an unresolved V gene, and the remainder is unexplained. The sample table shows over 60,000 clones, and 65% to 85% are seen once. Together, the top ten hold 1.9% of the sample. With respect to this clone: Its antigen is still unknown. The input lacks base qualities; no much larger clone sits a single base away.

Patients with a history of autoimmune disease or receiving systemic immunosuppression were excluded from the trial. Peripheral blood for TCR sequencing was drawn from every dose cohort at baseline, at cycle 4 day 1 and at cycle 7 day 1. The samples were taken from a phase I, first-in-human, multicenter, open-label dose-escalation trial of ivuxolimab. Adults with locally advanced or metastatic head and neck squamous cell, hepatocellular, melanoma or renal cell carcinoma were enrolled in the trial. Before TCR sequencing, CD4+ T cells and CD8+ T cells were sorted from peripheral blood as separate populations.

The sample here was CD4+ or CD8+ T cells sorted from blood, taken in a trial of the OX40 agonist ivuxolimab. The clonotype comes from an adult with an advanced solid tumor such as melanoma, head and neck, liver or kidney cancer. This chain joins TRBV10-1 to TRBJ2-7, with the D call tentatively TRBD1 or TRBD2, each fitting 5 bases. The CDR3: CASSDPGRSSYEQYF. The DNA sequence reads TGCGCCAGCAGTGACCCGGGACGTTCTTCCTACGAGCAGTACTTC.